This T cell receptor (beta chain) was captured in a study of blood T cell repertoires in COVID-19. For the study at large: The United States, Italy and Spain provided the acute and convalescent COVID-19 samples. Sample material is recorded as cDNA or gDNA derived from T cells, B-cell-depleted T cells, or PBMCs.

Germline V gives CDR1 SGHTA, CDR2 FQGNSA. The V segment lost 0 bases and the J segment 6 bases; nucleotides outside the gene matches: 0. The CDR3 spans 13 residues. Per the original methods: Researchers report that nucleated cell counts were estimated from reference gene primer amplification. This table comes from immunoSEQ multiplex PCR, and its TCRdb copy is limited to in-frame clones, with some not included. From that table come the V and J calls and clone size; the DNA was used to work out D and trimming. The sample has about 45,000 clones, around 80% seen once. This sequence was found in a human donor in a cohort sampled during active COVID-19. This chain uses TRBV7-2 with TRBJ2-3; 7 bases are a match to TRBD2. The sample was peripheral blood. CDR3 nucleotides: TGTGCCAGCAGCTTAGCGCGGGGGGATACGCAGTATTTT. This sequence encodes CASSLARGDTQYF.